These T cell receptor beta chains were read from a single sample in a study of T cells in Graves' hyperthyroidism and ophthalmopathy. One entry per CDR3 protein results from TCRdb running MiXCR on the multiplex PCR reads. The table shows 300,000 to 350,000 distinct CDR3 sequences, with approximately 22% occurring only once. Material: blood. The receptors were gathered from a woman in her forties or fifties with Graves' hyperthyroidism. The CDR3 runs from the conserved cysteine through the conserved F or W. D genes are given only for firm matches. Size tells how often a clone was seen (once, few, many) or the class of an expanded clone, and some rows leave it out.

D,J,V,size,DNA,CDR3
.,TRBJ2-7,TRBV18,many,TGTGCCAGCTCACAGGCAGAGCACGAGCAGTACTTC,CASSQAEHEQYF
TRBD2,TRBJ2-1,TRBV7-9,.,TGTGCCAGCAGCGAAGGGGCACTAGCGGGAGCTTACAATGAGCAGTTCTTC,CASSEGALAGAYNEQFF
TRBD1,TRBJ1-2,TRBV5-1,.,TGCGCCAGCAGCTTGTACCGACAGGGAAGTCATGGCTACACCTTC,CASSLYRQGSHGYTF
.,TRBJ2-5,TRBV12-3/TRBV12-4,many,TGTGCCAGCAGTTACAAGACCCAAGAGACCCAGTACTTC,CASSYKTQETQYF
.,TRBJ1-3,TRBV11-3,many,TGTGCCAGCAGCTCTCGGGACAATTACGGAAACACCATATATTTT,CASSSRDNYGNTIYF
TRBD2,TRBJ2-7,TRBV20-1,many,TGCAGTGCTTCACTAGCGGGAAGCTACGAGCAGTACTTC,CSASLAGSYEQYF
TRBD1,TRBJ1-5,TRBV28,many,TGTGCCAGCAGAAGGACAGGGGAGGGACAGCCCCAGCATTTT,CASRRTGEGQPQHF
.,TRBJ2-5,TRBV7-8,many,TGTGCCAGCAGATTGATTGGTGAGACCCAGTACTTC,CASRLIGETQYF
TRBD1,TRBJ1-2,TRBV14,.,TGTGCCAGCAGCCAAGATCTGTCCGGGACAGGTTTTGGCTACACCTTC,CASSQDLSGTGFGYTF
.,TRBJ1-3,TRBV3-1,.,TGTGCCAGCAGCCAAGCGGGGGGCGGAAACACCATATATTTT,CASSQAGGGNTIYF
TRBD1,TRBJ1-2,TRBV28,many,TGTGCCAGCAGTAACTCCGGGACAGGGACCCTATATGGCTACACCTTC,CASSNSGTGTLYGYTF
TRBD1,TRBJ2-1,TRBV5-1,.,TGCGCCAGCAACCAGGGACAGACCCCCAATGAGCAGTTCTTC,CASNQGQTPNEQFF
TRBD1,TRBJ2-2,TRBV6-2/TRBV6-3,few,TGTGCCAGCAGTGTGGGACAGGGTGTCGCCGGGGAGCTGTTTTTT,CASSVGQGVAGELFF
.,TRBJ1-1,TRBV7-9,many,TGTGCCAGCAGCTTGAACAACTTGGGTGAAGCTTTCTTT,CASSLNNLGEAFF
.,TRBJ1-3,TRBV12-3/TRBV12-4,many,TGTGCCAGCAGTCAAGTCTCTGGAAACACCATATATTTT,CASSQVSGNTIYF
.,TRBJ2-2,TRBV7-3,many,TGTGCCAGCAGCGTGACCGGGGAGCTGTTTTTT,CASSVTGELFF
.,TRBJ2-7,TRBV5-1,few,TGCGCCAGCAGCTGGGTTCGGGACACCTACGAGCAGTACTTC,CASSWVRDTYEQYF
TRBD1,TRBJ1-3,TRBV12-3/TRBV12-4,.,TGTGCCAGCACCCGGGACAGAGGAACCATATATTTT,CASTRDRGTIYF
.,TRBJ1-2,TRBV18,many,TGTGCCAGCTCCTCGGACATAGGCTACACCTTC,CASSSDIGYTF
.,TRBJ2-1,TRBV5-1,many,TGCGCCAGCAGCTCCACTTCTCGCGTGGGGGACCCCCTCTCCTACAATGAGCAGTTCTTC,CASSSTSRVGDPLSYNEQFF
TRBD2,TRBJ2-3,TRBV27,few,TGTGCCAGCAGTGCTCCTGGGACTAGCGTCCCAGATACGCAGTATTTT,CASSAPGTSVPDTQYF
.,TRBJ2-5,TRBV10-1,few,TGCGCCAGCAGTGTTATCGGACAAGAGACCCAGTACTTC,CASSVIGQETQYF
.,TRBJ1-6,TRBV20-1,.,TGCAGTGCTAGAGAAGGGGTCGGGGTAGTGAATTCACCCCTCCACTTT,CSAREGVGVVNSPLHF
.,TRBJ2-2,TRBV25-1,few,TGTGCCAGCAGTGATTGGGACACCGGGGAGCTGTTTTTT,CASSDWDTGELFF
TRBD2,TRBJ2-7,TRBV20-1,many,TGCAGTGCTAGACAAGCGGGGATCTACGAGCAGTACTTC,CSARQAGIYEQYF
TRBD1,TRBJ2-5,TRBV27,many,TGTGCCAGCAGTTTTATGGACAGGGAGACCCAGTACTTC,CASSFMDRETQYF
TRBD1,TRBJ1-2,TRBV2,.,TGTGCCAGCAGTTTGGGACAGGGGAGCTGGGGTGGCTACACCTTC,CASSLGQGSWGGYTF
TRBD1,TRBJ1-1,TRBV2,many,TGTGCCAGCTCACAACGGGACAGGGGAAGGAGGGTGAACACTGAAGCTTTCTTT,CASSQRDRGRRVNTEAFF
.,TRBJ2-1,TRBV9,few,TGTGCCAAAGAGGACCAGGCACACAATGAGCAGTTCTTC,CAKEDQAHNEQFF
TRBD1,TRBJ2-3,TRBV18,many,TGTGCCAGCTCAGACAGGGTTGGAGATACGCAGTATTTT,CASSDRVGDTQYF
.,TRBJ1-1,TRBV10-1,many,TGCGCCAGCAGTGAGAGGGGACCGAACACTGAAGCTTTCTTT,CASSERGPNTEAFF
TRBD1,TRBJ1-4,TRBV3-1,.,TGTGCCAGCAGCCAAGATGAGACAGGGGACGAAAAACTGTTTTTT,CASSQDETGDEKLFF
TRBD2,TRBJ2-3,TRBV19,once,TGTGCCAGTAGGAAGACTAGCGGGGCTACTTATACGCAGTATTTT,CASRKTSGATYTQYF
TRBD2,TRBJ2-3,TRBV7-3,few,TGTGCCAGCACCCCAGCGGGAGCCGGAGATACGCAGTATTTT,CASTPAGAGDTQYF
TRBD2,TRBJ2-2,TRBV20-1,.,TGCAGTGCTAGACTAGCGGGAGACACCGGGGAGCTGTTTTTT,CSARLAGDTGELFF
.,TRBJ2-5,TRBV20-1,.,TGCAGTGGTACAGGGAGGAGGGAGACCCAGTACTTC,CSGTGRRETQYF
TRBD2,TRBJ2-1,TRBV28,.,TGTGCCAGCAGTTCCCGGGCTAGCGGGAATGAGCAGTTCTTC,CASSSRASGNEQFF
TRBD2,TRBJ2-7,TRBV11-2,many,TGTGCCAGCAGCTTCCAGCGGGGAGGTTTTGACGAGCAGTACTTC,CASSFQRGGFDEQYF
.,TRBJ2-1,TRBV28,few,TGTGCCAGCAGTACCATCCAAGGGGGGAGCAATGAGCAGTTCTTC,CASSTIQGGSNEQFF
.,TRBJ1-1,TRBV11-1,few,TGTGCCAGCAGCTTAAGTCGATCTTTGGACCCTGAAGCTTTCTTT,CASSLSRSLDPEAFF
TRBD1,TRBJ2-2,TRBV15,once,TGTGCCACCAGCAGGTGGACAGGGGGGAGGACCGGGGAGCTGCTTTTT,CATSRWTGGRTGELLF
.,TRBJ2-7,TRBV7-9,.,TGTGCCAGCAGCCCAAGGGCAGGGGCCTCCGGGGTCGAGCAGTACTTC,CASSPRAGASGVEQYF
.,TRBJ2-3,TRBV2,many,TGTGCCAGCAGATACCAACATATCACAGATACGCAGTATTTT,CASRYQHITDTQYF
.,TRBJ1-2,TRBV28,many,TGTGCCAGCAGACTTGAGGTCAAGGGGGGCTACACCTTC,CASRLEVKGGYTF
TRBD1,TRBJ1-2,TRBV20-1,many,TGCAGTGCCTCTGGGACAGGGGCCGGAGCTAACTATGGCTACACCTTC,CSASGTGAGANYGYTF